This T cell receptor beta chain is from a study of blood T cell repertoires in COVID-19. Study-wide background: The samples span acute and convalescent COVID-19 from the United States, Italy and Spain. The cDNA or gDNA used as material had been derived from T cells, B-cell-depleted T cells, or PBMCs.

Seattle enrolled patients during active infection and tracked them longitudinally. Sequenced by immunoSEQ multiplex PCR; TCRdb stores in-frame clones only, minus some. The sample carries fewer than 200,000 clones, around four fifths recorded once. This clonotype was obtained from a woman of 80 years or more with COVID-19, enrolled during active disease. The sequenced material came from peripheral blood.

The CDR3 sequence is CATSRGSESGYTF. The CDR3 DNA is TGTGCCACCAGCAGAGGTTCCGAGAGCGGCTACACCTTC. This rearrangement joins TRBV15 to TRBJ1-2; D gene ambiguous. The V and J ends lost 1 base and 8 bases respectively, with 11 bases between them. This CDR3 is 13 amino acids long. CDR1 LNHNV and CDR2 YYDKDF come from the germline V gene (reference sequence).